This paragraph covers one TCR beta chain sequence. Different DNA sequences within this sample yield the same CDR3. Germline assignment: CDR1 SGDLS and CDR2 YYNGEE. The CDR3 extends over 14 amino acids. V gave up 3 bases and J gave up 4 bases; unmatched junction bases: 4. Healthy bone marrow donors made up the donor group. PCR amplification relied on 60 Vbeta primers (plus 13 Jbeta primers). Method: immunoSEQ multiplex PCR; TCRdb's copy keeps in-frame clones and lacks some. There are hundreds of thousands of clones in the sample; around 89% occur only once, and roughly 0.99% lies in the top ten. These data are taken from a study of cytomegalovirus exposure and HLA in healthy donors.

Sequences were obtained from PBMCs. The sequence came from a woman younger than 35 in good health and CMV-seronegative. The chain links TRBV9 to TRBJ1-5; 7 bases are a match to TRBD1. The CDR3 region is CASSAGDSNQPQHF. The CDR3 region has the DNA TGTGCCAGCAGCGCTGGGGACAGTAATCAGCCCCAGCATTTT.